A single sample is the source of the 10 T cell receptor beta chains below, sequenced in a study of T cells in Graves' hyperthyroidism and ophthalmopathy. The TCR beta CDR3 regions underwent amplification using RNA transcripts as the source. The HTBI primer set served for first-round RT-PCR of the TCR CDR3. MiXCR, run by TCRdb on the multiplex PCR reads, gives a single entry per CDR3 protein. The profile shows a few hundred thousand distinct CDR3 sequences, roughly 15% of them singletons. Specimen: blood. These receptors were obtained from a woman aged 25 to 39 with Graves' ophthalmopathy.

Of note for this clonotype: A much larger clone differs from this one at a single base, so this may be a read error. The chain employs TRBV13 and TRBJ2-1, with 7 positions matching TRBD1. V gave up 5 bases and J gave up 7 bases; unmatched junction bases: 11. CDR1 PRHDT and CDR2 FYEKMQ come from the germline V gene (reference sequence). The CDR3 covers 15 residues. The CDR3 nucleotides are TGTGCCAGCAGCCCCAAACCACAGGGGACAAATGAGCAGTTCTTC. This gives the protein CASSPKPQGTNEQFF.

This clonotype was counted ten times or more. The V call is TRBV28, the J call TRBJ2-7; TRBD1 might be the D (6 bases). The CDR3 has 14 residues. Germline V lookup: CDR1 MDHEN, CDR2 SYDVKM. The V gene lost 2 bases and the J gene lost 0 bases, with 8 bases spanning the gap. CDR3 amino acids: CASSLHRDSYEQYF. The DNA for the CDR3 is TGTGCCAGCAGTTTACACAGGGACTCCTACGAGCAGTACTTC.

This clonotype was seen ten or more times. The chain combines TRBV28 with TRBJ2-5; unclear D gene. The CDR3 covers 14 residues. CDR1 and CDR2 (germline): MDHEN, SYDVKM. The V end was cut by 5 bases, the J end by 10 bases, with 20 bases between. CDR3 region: CASSPAAPPEVQYF. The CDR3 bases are TGTGCCAGCAGTCCTGCTGCTCCCCCAGAAGTCCAGTACTTC.

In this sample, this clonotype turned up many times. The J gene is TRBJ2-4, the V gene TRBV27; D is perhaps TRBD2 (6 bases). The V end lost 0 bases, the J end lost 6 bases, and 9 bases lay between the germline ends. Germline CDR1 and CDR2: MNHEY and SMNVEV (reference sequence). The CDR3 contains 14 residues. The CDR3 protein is CASSLSMGGNIQYF. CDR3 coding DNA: TGTGCCAGCAGTTTATCGATGGGGGGAAACATTCAGTACTTC.

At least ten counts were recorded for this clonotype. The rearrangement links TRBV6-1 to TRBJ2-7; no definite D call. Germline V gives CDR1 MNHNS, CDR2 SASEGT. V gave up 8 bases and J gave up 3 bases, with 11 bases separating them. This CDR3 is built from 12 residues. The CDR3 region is CASRSPDYEQYF. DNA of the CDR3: TGTGCCAGCCGATCCCCCGACTACGAGCAGTACTTC.

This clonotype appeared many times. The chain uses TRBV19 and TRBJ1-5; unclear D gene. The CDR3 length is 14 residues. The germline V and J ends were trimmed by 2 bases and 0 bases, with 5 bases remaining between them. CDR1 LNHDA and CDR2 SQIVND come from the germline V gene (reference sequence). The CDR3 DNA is TGTGCCAGTAGTATATTGGATAGCAATCAGCCCCAGCATTTT. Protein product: CASSILDSNQPQHF. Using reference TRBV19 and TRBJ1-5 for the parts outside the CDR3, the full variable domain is DGGITQSPKYLFRKEGQNVTLSCEQNLNHDAMYWYRQDPGQGLRLIYYSQIVNDFQKGDIAEGYSVSREKKESFPLTVTSAQKNPTAFYLCASSILDSNQPQHFGDGTRLSIL.

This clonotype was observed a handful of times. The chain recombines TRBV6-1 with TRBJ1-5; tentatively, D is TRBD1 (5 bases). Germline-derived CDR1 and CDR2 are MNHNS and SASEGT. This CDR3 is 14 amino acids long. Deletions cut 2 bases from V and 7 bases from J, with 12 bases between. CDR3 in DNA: TGTGCCAGCAGTGAAAGCTGGGGCGGGCAGCCCCAGCATTTT. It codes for CASSESWGGQPQHF.

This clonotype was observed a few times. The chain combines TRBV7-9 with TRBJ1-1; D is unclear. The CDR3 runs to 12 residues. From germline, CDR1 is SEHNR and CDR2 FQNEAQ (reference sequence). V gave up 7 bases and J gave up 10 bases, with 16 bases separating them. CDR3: CASTKTRDPAFF. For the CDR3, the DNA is TGTGCCAGCACCAAAACTAGGGATCCAGCTTTCTTT. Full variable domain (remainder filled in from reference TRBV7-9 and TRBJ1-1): DTGVSQNPRHKITKRGQNVTFRCDPISEHNRLYWYRQTLGQGPEFLTYFQNEAQLEKSRLLSDRFSAERPKGSFSTLEIQRTEQGDSAMYLCASTKTRDPAFFGQGTRLTVV.

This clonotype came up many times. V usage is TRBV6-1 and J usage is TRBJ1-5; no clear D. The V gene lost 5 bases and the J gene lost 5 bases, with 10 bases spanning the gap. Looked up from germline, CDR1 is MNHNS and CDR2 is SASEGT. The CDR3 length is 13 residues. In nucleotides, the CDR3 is TGTGCCAGCAGTCCGATGGCGGATCAGCCCCAGCATTTT. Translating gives CASSPMADQPQHF.

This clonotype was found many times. The CDR3 sequence: CASSLGDFSSYNEQFF. The CDR3 region has the DNA TGTGCCAGCAGCTTAGGGGACTTCAGCTCCTACAATGAGCAGTTCTTC. J is TRBJ2-1 and V is TRBV11-3; D may be TRBD2 (6 bases). The CDR3 runs to 16 residues. Germline lookup yields CDR1 SGHNT and CDR2 YENEEA. V dropped 1 base and J dropped 0 bases, with 10 bases sitting between them. The entire variable domain, with the rest obtained from reference TRBV11-3 and TRBJ2-1, is as follows: EAGVVQSPRYKIIEKKQPVAFWCNPISGHNTLYWYLQNLGQGPELLIRYENEEAVDDSQLPKDRFSAERLKGVDSTLKIQPAELGDSAVYLCASSLGDFSSYNEQFFGPGTRLTVL.